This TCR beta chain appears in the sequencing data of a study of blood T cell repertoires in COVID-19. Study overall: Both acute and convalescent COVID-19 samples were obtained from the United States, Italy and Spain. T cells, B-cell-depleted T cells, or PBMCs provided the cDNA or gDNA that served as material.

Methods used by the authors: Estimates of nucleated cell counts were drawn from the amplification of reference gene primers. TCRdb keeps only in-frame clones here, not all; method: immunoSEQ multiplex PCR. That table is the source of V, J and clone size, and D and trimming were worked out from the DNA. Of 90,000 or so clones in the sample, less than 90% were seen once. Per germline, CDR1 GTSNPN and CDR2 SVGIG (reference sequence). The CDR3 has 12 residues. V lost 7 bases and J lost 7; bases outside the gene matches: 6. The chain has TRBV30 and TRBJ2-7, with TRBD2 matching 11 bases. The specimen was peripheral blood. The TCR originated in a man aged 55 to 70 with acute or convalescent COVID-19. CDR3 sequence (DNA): TGTGCCTCCCTTAGCGGGAGGGCGGAGCAGTACTTC. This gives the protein CASLSGRAEQYF.